The 5 T cell receptor beta chains in this list originate from one sample, sequenced in a study of blood T cells in healthy people across ages. A J-beta primer mix and a sample-barcoded 5' primer were used in a second PCR of roughly 6 to 12 cycles. Each CDR3 protein is one row after TCRdb ran MiXCR on the 5' RACE reads. The sample has hundreds of thousands of distinct CDR3 sequences, approximately 40% seen once. The sequenced material came from blood. These TCRs come from an elderly man in good health.

This clonotype was detected only a few times. The chain couples TRBV5-1 to TRBJ2-4, with unresolved D. Near its end, the DNA agrees better with TRBJ2-7, so the J call may be wrong. Germline CDR1 SGHRS, CDR2 YFSETQ. The CDR3 totals 13 residues. CDR3 DNA: TGCGCCAGCAGCTGGGCGTGGACCTACGAGCAGTACTTC. It yields the protein CASSWAWTYEQYF.

A note on this clonotype: At one end, the junction sequence differs from germline, possibly due to a read error. The chain combines TRBV18 with TRBJ2-4, with D tentatively TRBD1 (6 bases). TRBJ2-5 explains the end of the DNA better; the J call may be wrong. Germline values: CDR1 KGHSH, CDR2 LQKENI. This CDR3 comprises 12 residues. CDR3 protein: CASAPQGETQYF. The CDR3 nucleotides read TGTGCCAGCGCACCACAGGGAGAGACCCAGTACTTC.

This clonotype showed up many times. The CDR3 spells CASSLPGTGGWNSPLHF. In DNA, the CDR3 is TGTGCCAGCAGTTTACCCGGGACAGGGGGCTGGAATTCACCCCTCCACTTT. The chain has TRBV28 and TRBJ1-6, with 12 positions matching TRBD1. The CDR3 spans 17 residues. J lost 7 bases, V lost 2 bases, and 6 bases had no gene match. Germline-derived CDR1 and CDR2 are MDHEN and SYDVKM.

The sample holds a few counts of this clonotype. The V and J genes are TRBV20-1 and TRBJ2-5; D is possibly TRBD1 (6 bases). The CDR3 runs 15 residues. With 2 bases removed from V and 2 bases from J, the gap between germline ends came to 15 bases. CDR1 DFQATT and CDR2 SNEGSKA come from the germline V gene (reference sequence). The CDR3 reads CSARKQGRRQETQYF. The CDR3, as DNA: TGCAGTGCTAGAAAACAGGGTCGGCGGCAAGAGACCCAGTACTTC.

This clonotype was seen ten or more times. The chain recombines TRBV29-1 with TRBJ2-5; unclear D gene. This CDR3 spans 15 amino acids. Deletions cut 5 bases from V and 5 bases from J, with 21 bases between. Germline V gene data show CDR1 as SQVTM and CDR2 as ANQGSEA. CDR3 DNA sequence: TGCAGCGTTAATCTCTTGGGCAGAGTATTTGAGACCCAGTACTTC. It encodes CSVNLLGRVFETQYF.